This T cell receptor beta chain comes out of a study of regulatory T cells in long-lasting Graves disease. The time point denotes: newly diagnosed GD, antithyroid drugs for less than 3 months. PBMC-derived RNA was used for the TCR library. Staff took roughly 8.8 milliliters of peripheral blood and put it into EDTA tubes. This CDR3 spans 12 amino acids. Germline loops: CDR1 MNHEY, CDR2 SMNVEV (reference sequence). Trimming stripped 5 bases from V and 7 bases from J, with 11 bases between. Arm-PCR of CDR3 regions with iRepertoire HTBI primers generated TCR beta libraries. MiXCR, run by TCRdb on the multiplex PCR reads, gives a single entry per CDR3 protein. The repertoire holds 350,000 to 450,000 distinct CDR3 sequences, with approximately 16% as singletons. This clonotype was found many times. The same data also contributed to another study, on T cells in Graves' hyperthyroidism and ophthalmopathy. That work adds: An initial round of RT-PCR targeting the TCR CDR3 relied on the HTBI primer set. The blood repertoire included most of the expanded thyroid clonotypes above 0.001. Ophthalmopathy was distinguished from stable hyperthyroidism by 13 V-J signatures.

V is TRBV27 and J is TRBJ2-5, with D possibly TRBD1 on 5 matching bases. The sample here was peripheral blood mononuclear cells (PBMCs), taken at new diagnosis, from a patient treated with antithyroid drugs. The receptor comes from a man aged 40-50 years with Graves disease. This chain's CDR3 is CASSPFRGTQYF. In DNA, the CDR3 is TGTGCCAGCAGTCCTTTTAGGGGGACCCAGTACTTC.